These 3 T cell receptor beta chains were all obtained from the same sample, sequenced in a study of glioma-infiltrating T cells. Using RNA template, CDR3s of TCR alpha and beta were amplified with iRepertoire arm-PCR. Each CDR3 protein gets one entry after TCRdb re-called the multiplex PCR reads with MiXCR. The profile shows about 400,000 distinct CDR3 sequences, more than 35% of them singletons. The sequenced material came from glioma tissue, nonneoplastic brain tissue, or PBMCs (not recorded which). All receptors derive from a human donor with low-grade glioma or glioblastoma, undergoing nonglioma brain surgery, or in good health (not recorded which).

The V and J genes are TRBV12-3 or TRBV12-4 and TRBJ1-2, with 8 bases matching TRBD1. V shed 5 bases, J shed 4 bases, and the junction held 12 bases outside the gene matches. This CDR3 region has 16 residues. CDR3 sequence (DNA): TGTGCCAGCAGTCCCCGGACAGGGTTTGATAGCTATGGCTACACCTTC. Translation: CASSPRTGFDSYGYTF.

The CDR3 sequence: CSARAFQGHQPQHF. CDR3 DNA sequence: TGCAGTGCTAGAGCCTTCCAGGGGCATCAGCCCCAGCATTTT. The chain combines TRBV20-1 with TRBJ1-5; D might be TRBD1 (6 bases). V was trimmed by 1 base and J by 5 bases, leaving 12 bases between them. Germline V gene data show CDR1 as DFQATT and CDR2 as SNEGSKA (reference sequence). The CDR3 is made up of 14 amino acids.

This clonotype was detected only a few times. The chain carries TRBV15 and TRBJ2-7; D possibly corresponds to TRBD1 (5 bases). The V end was cut by 0 bases, the J end by 0 bases, with 9 bases between. The CDR3 contains 15 residues. Germline V gene lookup returns CDR1 LNHNV and CDR2 YYDKDF (reference sequence). The CDR3, as DNA: TGTGCCACCAGCAGAGATGCACAGGCCTCCTACGAGCAGTACTTC. Its protein product is CATSRDAQASYEQYF.